The text below deals with one T cell receptor (beta chain). This record belongs to a study of blood T cell repertoires in COVID-19. The V gene lost 1 base and the J gene lost 1 base, with 14 bases spanning the gap. Germline V lookup: CDR1 LNHDA, CDR2 SQIVND (reference sequence). The CDR3 has 17 residues. The assay was immunoSEQ multiplex PCR, and TCRdb's table has in-frame clones only and misses some. This sample yields more than 350,000 clones, of which more than 70% are seen a single time; roughly 1.4% belongs to the top ten. The sequence came from a woman younger than 35 who had been exposed to COVID-19. This rearrangement joins TRBV19 to TRBJ2-4; D possibly corresponds to TRBD2 (6 bases). The source material was PBMCs or T cells enriched from blood (not recorded which). The CDR3 bases are TGTGCCAGTAGTATAGTGTCGGAGGGGATGGCCAAAAACATTCAGTACTTC. Protein sequence: CASSIVSEGMAKNIQYF.